This TCR beta chain came from a study of regulatory T cells in long-lasting Graves disease. Findings and limits, study-wide: Persistent Graves' cases showed lower TCR diversity than newly diagnosed cases. With persistent disease, TRBV28, TRBJ1-2 and TRBJ2-5 were the favored segments.

From germline, CDR1 is MNHNS and CDR2 SASEGT. The V end was cut by 6 bases, the J end by 4 bases, with 16 bases between. The CDR3 consists of 15 residues. This clonotype was counted a single time. Antigen unknown. Arm-PCR of CDR3 regions and iRepertoire HTBI primers were the basis on which TCR beta libraries were built. As handled by the study authors: Sequenced samples collectively carried about 62 TRBV and approximately 15 TRBJ segments. TCRdb itself ran the multiplex PCR reads through MiXCR, one entry per CDR3 protein. What appears here as the V and J calls and clone size reflects TCRdb's work, not the paper's. The sample yields 350,000 to 500,000 distinct CDR3 sequences, around 15% seen once. This sample's time point: newly diagnosed GD, antithyroid drugs for less than 3 months. From RNA extracted from PBMCs, the TCR library was made. A further study also used this sample, focusing on T cells in Graves' hyperthyroidism and ophthalmopathy. That work contributes: Most clonotypes expanded in the thyroid (above 0.001) were also present in blood.

Specimen: peripheral blood mononuclear cells (PBMCs), collected at new diagnosis, from a patient treated with antithyroid drugs. This rearrangement joins TRBV6-1 to TRBJ2-1; D possibly corresponds to TRBD1 (5 bases). The clonotype was recovered from a woman aged 45-65 years with Graves disease. DNA for the CDR3: TGTGCCAGCAGGGGGCTAGGGGCTAGGTACAATGAGCAGTTCTTC. As protein: CASRGLGARYNEQFF.